This TCR beta chain was identified in a study of cytomegalovirus exposure and HLA in healthy donors. This PCR relied on a set of 60 Vbeta primers and 13 Jbeta primers. Method: immunoSEQ multiplex PCR; TCRdb's copy keeps in-frame clones and lacks some. Here the sample spans under 250,000 clones, 76% being singletons. This clone was picked up a small number of times. Its antigen is still unknown. Whole-study findings and limits: A later analysis, which compared TCR beta chains of equal frequency, found the HLA-associated ones more clonally expanded. In the analysis, some V segments, TRBV6-2 and TRBV6-3 included, were excluded as indistinguishable.

The CDR3 has 16 residues. Per germline, CDR1 KGHSH and CDR2 LQKENI. The J segment lost 3 bases and the V segment lost 0 bases, leaving 6 bases of the junction unmatched. V is TRBV18 and J is TRBJ2-5, with 8 bases identical to TRBD2. Material: PBMCs. This TCR derives from a man between 18 and 35 years old in good health and CMV-seronegative. In DNA form, the CDR3 reads TGTGCCAGCTCACCACCATGGACGGGGGGGGAAGAGACCCAGTACTTC. This gives the protein CASSPPWTGGEETQYF.